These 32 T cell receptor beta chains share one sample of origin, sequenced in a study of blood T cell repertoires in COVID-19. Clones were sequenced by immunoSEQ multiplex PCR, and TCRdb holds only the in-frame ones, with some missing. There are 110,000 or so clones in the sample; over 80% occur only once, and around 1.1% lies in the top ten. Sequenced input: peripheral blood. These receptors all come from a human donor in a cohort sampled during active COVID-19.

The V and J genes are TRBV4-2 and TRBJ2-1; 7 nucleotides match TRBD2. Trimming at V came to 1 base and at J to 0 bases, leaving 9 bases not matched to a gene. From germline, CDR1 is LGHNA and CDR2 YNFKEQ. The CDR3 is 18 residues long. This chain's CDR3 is CASSQGAGRDSSYNEQFF. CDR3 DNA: TGTGCCAGCAGCCAAGGAGCGGGACGAGACAGCTCCTACAATGAGCAGTTCTTC.

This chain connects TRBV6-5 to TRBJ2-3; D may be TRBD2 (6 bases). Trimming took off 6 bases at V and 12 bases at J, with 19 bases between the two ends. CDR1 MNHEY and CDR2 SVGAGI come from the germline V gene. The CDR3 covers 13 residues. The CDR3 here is CASRVVTGASQYF. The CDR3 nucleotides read TGTGCCAGCAGGGTGGTGACGGGAGCGTCCCAGTATTTT.

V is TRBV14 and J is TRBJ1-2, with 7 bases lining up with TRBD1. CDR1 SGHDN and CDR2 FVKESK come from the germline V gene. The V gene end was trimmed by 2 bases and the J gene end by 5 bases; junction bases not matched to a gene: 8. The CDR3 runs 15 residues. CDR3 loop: CASSQRTGAVYGYTF. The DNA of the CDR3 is TGTGCCAGCAGCCAACGTACAGGGGCGGTTTATGGCTACACCTTC. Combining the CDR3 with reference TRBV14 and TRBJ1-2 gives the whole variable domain EAGVTQFPSHSVIEKGQTVTLRCDPISGHDNLYWYRRVMGKEIKFLLHFVKESKQDESGMPNNRFLAERTGGTYSTLKVQPAELEDSGVYFCASSQRTGAVYGYTFGSGTRLTVV.

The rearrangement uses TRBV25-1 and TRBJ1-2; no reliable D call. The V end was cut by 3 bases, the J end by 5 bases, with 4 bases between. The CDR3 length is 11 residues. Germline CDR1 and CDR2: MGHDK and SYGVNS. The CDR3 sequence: CASSDRYGYTF. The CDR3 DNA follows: TGTGCCAGCAGTGACAGATATGGCTACACCTTC.

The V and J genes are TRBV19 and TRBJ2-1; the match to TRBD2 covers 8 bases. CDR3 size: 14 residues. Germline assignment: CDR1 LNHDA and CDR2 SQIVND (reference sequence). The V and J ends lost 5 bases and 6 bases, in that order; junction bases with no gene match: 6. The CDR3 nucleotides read TGTGCCAGTAGTCCGGGCGGGAGGAGCAATGAGCAGTTCTTC. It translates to CASSPGGRSNEQFF.

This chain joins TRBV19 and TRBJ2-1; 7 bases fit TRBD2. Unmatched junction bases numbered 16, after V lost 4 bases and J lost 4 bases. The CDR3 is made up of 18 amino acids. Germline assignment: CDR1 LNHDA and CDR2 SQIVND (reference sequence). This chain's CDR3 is CASSREGPLSGPYNEQFF. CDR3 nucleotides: TGTGCCAGTAGTAGGGAGGGACCTCTTAGCGGGCCATACAATGAGCAGTTCTTC.

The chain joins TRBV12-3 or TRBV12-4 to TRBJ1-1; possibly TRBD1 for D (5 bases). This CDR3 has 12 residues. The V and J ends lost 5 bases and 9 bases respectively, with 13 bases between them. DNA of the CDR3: TGTGCCAGCAGTCCGGACACCGGCAAAGCTTTCTTT. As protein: CASSPDTGKAFF.

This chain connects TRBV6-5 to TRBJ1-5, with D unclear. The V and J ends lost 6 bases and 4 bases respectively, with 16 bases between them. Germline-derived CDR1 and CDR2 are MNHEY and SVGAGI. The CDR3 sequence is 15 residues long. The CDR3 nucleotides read TGTGCCAGCAGGCCGAGTGTCGCCTATAATCAGCCCCAGCATTTT. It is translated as CASRPSVAYNQPQHF.

The CDR3 sequence: CASSYLGTNRFGKNTDTQYF. As DNA, the CDR3 is TGTGCCAGCAGTTACCTTGGCACGAATAGATTCGGGAAAAACACAGATACGCAGTATTTT. The chain carries TRBV6-2 or TRBV6-3 and TRBJ2-3, with D possibly being TRBD2 (5 bases). V shed 2 bases and J shed 2 bases, with 26 bases lying between them. The CDR3 has 20 amino acids. Germline CDR1 reads MNHEY; CDR2 reads SVGEGT.

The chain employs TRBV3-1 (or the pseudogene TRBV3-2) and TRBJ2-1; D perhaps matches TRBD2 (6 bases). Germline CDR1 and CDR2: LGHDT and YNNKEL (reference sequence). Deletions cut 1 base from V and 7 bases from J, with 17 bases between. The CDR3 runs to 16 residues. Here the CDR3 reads CASSQGLDNPWNEQFF. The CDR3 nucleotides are TGTGCCAGCAGCCAAGGACTAGACAACCCTTGGAATGAGCAGTTCTTC.

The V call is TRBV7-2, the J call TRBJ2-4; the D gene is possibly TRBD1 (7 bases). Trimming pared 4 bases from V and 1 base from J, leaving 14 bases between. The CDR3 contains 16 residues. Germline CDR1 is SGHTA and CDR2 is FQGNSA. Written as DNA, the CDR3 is TGTGCCAGCAGCTCACCGGCAGGGGGGGCCAAAAACATTCAGTACTTC. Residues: CASSSPAGGAKNIQYF.

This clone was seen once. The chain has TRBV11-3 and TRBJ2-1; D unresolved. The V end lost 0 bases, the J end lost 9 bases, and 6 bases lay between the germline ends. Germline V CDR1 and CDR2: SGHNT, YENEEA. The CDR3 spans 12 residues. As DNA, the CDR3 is TGTGCCAGCAGCTTAGATATCCGTGAGCAGTTCTTC. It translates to CASSLDIREQFF.

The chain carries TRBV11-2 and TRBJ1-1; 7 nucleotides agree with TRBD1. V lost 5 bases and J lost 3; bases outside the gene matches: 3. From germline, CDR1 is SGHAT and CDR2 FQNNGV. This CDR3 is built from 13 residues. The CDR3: CASSRQGYTEAFF. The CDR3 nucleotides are TGTGCCAGCAGCCGACAGGGTTACACTGAAGCTTTCTTT.

The CDR3 loop reads CATSDPQLTGWETQYF. As DNA, the CDR3 is TGTGCCACCAGTGATCCCCAACTGACTGGTTGGGAGACCCAGTACTTC. The V and J genes are TRBV24-1 and TRBJ2-5; no clear D gene. Trimming left V 3 bases short and J 5 bases short, with 18 bases between. The germline V gene has CDR1 KGHDR and CDR2 SFDVKD. The CDR3 has 16 residues.

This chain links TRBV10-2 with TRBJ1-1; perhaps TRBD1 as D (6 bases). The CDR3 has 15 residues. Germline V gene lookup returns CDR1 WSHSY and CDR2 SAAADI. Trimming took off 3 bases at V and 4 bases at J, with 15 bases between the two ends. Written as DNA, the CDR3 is TGCGCCAGCAGTGAACAACAGGGTAGGGGCACTGAAGCTTTCTTT. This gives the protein CASSEQQGRGTEAFF.

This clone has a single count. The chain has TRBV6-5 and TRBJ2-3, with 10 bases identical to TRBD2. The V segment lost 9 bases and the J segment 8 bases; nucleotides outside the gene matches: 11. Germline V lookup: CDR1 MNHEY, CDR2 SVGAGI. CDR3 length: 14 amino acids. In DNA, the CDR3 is TGTGCCAGTCGGACAGCGGGAGGGCTTGGTACGCAGTATTTT. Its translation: CASRTAGGLGTQYF.

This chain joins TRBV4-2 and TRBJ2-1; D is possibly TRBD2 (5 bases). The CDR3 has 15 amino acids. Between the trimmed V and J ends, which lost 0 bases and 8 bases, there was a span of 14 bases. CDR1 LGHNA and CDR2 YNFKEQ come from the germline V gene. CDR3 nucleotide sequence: TGTGCCAGCAGCCAAGAGGAAGGAGGTGGCTATGAGCAGTTCTTC. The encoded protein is CASSQEEGGGYEQFF.

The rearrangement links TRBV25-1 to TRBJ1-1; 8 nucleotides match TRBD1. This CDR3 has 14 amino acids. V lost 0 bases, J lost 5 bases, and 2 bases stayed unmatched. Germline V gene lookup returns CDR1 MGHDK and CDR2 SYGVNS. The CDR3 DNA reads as TGTGCCAGCAGTGAATACACAGGGGGGACTGAAGCTTTCTTT. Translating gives CASSEYTGGTEAFF. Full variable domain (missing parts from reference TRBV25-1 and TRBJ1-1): EADIYQTPRYLVIGTGKKITLECSQTMGHDKMYWYQQDPGMELHLIHYSYGVNSTEKGDLSSESTVSRIRTEHFPLTLESARPSHTSQYLCASSEYTGGTEAFFGQGTRLTVV.

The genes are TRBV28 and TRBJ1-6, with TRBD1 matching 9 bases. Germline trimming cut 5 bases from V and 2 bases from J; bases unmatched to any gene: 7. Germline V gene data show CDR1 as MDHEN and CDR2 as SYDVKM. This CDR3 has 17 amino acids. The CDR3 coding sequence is TGTGCCAGCAGTCCGAGGGGGACAGGGCCCTATAATTCACCCCTCCACTTT. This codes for CASSPRGTGPYNSPLHF.

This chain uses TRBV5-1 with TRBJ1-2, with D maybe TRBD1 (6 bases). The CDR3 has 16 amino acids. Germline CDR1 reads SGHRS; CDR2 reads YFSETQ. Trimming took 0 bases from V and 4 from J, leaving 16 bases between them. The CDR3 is CASSLEDPGGGYGYTF. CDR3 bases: TGCGCCAGCAGCTTGGAGGATCCGGGGGGCGGCTATGGCTACACCTTC.

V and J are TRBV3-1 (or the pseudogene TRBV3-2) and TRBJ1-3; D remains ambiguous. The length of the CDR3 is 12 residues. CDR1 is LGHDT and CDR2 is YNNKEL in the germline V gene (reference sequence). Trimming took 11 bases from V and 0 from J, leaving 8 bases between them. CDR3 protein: CAAQTSGNTIYF. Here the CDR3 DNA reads TGTGCCGCACAGACCTCTGGAAACACCATATATTTT.

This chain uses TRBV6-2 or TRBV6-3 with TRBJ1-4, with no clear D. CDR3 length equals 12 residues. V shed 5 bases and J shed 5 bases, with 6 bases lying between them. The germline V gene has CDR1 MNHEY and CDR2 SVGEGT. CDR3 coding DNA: TGTGCCAGCAGTCACAGCAATGAAAAACTGTTTTTT. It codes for CASSHSNEKLFF.

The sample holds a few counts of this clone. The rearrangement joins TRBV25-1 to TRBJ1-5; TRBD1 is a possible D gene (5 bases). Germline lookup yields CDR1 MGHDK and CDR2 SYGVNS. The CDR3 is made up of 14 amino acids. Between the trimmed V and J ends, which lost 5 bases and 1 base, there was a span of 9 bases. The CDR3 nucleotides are TGTGCCAGCAGTTCCAGGGAAAGCAATCAGCCCCAGCATTTT. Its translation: CASSSRESNQPQHF.

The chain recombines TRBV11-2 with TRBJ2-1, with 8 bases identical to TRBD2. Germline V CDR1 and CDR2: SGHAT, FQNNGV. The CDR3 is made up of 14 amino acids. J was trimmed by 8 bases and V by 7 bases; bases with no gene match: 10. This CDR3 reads CASKEREWFDEQFF. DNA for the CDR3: TGTGCCAGCAAGGAGCGGGAGTGGTTCGATGAGCAGTTCTTC.

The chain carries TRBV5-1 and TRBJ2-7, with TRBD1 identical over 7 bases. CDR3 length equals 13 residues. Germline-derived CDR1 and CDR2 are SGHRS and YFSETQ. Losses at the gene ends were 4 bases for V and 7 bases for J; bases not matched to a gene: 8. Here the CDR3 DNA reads TGCGCCAGCAGCGCCGACAGGGCTGGGGAGCAGTACTTC. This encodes CASSADRAGEQYF.

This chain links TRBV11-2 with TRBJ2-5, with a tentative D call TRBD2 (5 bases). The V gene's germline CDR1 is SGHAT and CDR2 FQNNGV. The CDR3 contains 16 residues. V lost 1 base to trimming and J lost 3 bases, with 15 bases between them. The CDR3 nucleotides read TGTGCCAGCAGCTTAGGTTGGGAGAAAAGCAAAGAGACCCAGTACTTC. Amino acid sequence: CASSLGWEKSKETQYF.

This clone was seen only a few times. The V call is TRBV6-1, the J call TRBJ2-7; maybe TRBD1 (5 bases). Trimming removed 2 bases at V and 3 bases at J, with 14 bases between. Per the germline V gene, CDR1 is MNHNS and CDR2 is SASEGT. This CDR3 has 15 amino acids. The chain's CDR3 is CASSEKGIGNYEQYF. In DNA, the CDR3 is TGTGCCAGCAGTGAAAAGGGGATTGGGAACTACGAGCAGTACTTC.

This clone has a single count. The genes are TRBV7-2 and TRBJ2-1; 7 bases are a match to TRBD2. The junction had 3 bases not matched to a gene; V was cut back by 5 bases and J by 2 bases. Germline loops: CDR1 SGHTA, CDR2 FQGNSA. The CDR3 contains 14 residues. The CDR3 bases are TGTGCCAGCAGCCACGGGGGGACCTACAATGAGCAGTTCTTC. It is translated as CASSHGGTYNEQFF.

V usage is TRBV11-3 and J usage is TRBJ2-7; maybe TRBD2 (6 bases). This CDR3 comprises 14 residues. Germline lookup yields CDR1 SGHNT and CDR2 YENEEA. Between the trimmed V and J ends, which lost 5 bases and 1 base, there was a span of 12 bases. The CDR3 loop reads CASSPQLASYEQYF. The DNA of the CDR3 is TGTGCCAGCAGCCCCCAACTAGCTTCCTACGAGCAGTACTTC. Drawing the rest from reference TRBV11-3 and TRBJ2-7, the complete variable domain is EAGVVQSPRYKIIEKKQPVAFWCNPISGHNTLYWYLQNLGQGPELLIRYENEEAVDDSQLPKDRFSAERLKGVDSTLKIQPAELGDSAVYLCASSPQLASYEQYFGPGTRLTVT.

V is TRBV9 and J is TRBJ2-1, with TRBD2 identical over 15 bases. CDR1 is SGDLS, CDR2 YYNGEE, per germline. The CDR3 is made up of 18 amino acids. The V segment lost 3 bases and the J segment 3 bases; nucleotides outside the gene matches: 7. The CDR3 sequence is CASSEPGLAGGRYNEQFF. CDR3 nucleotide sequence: TGTGCCAGCAGCGAGCCGGGACTAGCGGGGGGCCGCTACAATGAGCAGTTCTTC.

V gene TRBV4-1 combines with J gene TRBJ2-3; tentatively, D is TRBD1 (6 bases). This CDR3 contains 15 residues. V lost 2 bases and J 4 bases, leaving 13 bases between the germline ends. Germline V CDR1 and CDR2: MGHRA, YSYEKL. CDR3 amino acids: CASSQQGSSADTQYF. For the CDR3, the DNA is TGCGCCAGCAGCCAACAGGGGAGTAGCGCAGATACGCAGTATTTT.

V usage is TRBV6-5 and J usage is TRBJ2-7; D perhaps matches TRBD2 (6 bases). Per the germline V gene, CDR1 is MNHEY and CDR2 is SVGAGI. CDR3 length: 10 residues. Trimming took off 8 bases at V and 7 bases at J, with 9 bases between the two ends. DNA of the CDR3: TGTGCCAGCGGGGGGAGGGAGCAGTACTTC. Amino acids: CASGGREQYF.